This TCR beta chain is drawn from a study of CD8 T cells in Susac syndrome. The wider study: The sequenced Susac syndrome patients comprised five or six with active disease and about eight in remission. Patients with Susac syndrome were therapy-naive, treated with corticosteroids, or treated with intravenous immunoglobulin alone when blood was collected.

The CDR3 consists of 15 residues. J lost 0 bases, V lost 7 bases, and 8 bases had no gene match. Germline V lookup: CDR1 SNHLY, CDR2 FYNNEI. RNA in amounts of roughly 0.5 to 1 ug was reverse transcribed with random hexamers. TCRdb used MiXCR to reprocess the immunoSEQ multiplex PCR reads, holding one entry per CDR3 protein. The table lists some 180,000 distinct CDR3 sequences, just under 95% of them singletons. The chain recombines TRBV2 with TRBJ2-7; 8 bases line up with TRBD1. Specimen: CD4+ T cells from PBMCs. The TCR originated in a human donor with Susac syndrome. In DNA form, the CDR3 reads TGTGCCAGCACGGGGGACAGGCCCAGCTCCTACGAGCAGTACTTC. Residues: CASTGDRPSSYEQYF.